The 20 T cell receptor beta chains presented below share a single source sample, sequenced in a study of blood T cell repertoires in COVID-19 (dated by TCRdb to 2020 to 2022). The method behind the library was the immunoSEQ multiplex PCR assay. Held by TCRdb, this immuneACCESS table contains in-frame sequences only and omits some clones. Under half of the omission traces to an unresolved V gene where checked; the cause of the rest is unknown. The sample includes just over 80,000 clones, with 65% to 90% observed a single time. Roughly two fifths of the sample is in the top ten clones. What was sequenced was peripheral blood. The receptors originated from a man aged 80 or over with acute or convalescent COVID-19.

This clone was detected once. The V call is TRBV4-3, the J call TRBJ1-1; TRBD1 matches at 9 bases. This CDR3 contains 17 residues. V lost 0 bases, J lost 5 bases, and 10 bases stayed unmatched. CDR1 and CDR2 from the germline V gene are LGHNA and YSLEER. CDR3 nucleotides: TGCGCCAGCAGCCAAGATCTGGCGACAGGGGGTCGAACTGAAGCTTTCTTT. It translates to CASSQDLATGGRTEAFF.

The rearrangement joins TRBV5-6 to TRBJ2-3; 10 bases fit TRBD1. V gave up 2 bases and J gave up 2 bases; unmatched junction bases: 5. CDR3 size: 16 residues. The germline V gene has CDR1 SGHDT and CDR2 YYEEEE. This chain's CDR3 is CASSLTGTGDTDTQYF. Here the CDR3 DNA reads TGTGCCAGCAGCTTAACTGGGACAGGGGACACAGATACGCAGTATTTT. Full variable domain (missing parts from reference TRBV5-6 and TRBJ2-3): DAGVTQSPTHLIKTRGQQVTLRCSPKSGHDTVSWYQQALGQGPQFIFQYYEEEERQRGNFPDRFSGHQFPNYSSELNVNALLLGDSALYLCASSLTGTGDTDTQYFGPGTRLTVL.

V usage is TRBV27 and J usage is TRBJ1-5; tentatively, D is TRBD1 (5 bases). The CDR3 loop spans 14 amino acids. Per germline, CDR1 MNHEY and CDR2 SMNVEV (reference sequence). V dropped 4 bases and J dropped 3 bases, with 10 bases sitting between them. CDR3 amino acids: CASSSNRINQPQHF. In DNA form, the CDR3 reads TGTGCCAGCAGTTCGAACAGGATCAATCAGCCCCAGCATTTT.

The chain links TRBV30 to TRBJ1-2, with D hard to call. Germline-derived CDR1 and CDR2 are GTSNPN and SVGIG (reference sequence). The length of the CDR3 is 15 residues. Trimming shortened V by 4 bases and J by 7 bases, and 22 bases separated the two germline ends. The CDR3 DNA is TGTGCCTGGACCGATCCGATACAGCGGTGGTCTGGCTACACCTTC. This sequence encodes CAWTDPIQRWSGYTF.

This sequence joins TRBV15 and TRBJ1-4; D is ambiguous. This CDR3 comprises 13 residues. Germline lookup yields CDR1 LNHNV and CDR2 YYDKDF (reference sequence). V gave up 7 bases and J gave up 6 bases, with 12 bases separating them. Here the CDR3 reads CATKEGPYEKLFF. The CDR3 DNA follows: TGTGCCACCAAGGAGGGTCCTTATGAAAAACTGTTTTTT. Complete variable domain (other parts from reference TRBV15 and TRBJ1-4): DAMVIQNPRYQVTQFGKPVTLSCSQTLNHNVMYWYQQKSSQAPKLLFHYYDKDFNNEADTPDNFQSRRPNTSFCFLDIRSPGLGDTAMYLCATKEGPYEKLFFGSGTQLSVL.

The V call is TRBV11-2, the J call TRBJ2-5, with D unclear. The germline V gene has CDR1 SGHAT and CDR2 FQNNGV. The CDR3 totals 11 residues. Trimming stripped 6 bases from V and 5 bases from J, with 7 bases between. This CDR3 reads CASRLSETQYF. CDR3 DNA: TGTGCCAGCAGACTCTCGGAGACCCAGTACTTC.

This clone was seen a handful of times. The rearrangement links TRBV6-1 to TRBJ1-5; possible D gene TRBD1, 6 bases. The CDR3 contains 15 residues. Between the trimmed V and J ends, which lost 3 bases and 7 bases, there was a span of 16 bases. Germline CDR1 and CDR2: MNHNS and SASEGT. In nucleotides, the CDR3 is TGTGCCAGCAGTGAGGGGGGGGCATCTGGGCAGCCCCAGCATTTT. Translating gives CASSEGGASGQPQHF.

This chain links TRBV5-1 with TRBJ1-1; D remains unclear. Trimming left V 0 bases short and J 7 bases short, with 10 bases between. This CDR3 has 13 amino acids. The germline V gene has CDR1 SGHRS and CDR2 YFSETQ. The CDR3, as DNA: TGCGCCAGCAGCTTGGGACTCCGGGATGAAGCTTTCTTT. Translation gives CASSLGLRDEAFF.

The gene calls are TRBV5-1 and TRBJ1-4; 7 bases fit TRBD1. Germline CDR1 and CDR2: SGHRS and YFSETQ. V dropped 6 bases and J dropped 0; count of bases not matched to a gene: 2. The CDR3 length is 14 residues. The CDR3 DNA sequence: TGCGCCAGCAAACAGGGGTCAACTAATGAAAAACTGTTTTTT. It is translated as CASKQGSTNEKLFF.

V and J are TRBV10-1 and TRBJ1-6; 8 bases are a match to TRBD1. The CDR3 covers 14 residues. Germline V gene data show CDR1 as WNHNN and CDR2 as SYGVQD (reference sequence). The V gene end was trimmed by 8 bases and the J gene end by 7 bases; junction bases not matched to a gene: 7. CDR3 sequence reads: CASSPGQENSPLHF. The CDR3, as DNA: TGCGCCAGCTCCCCGGGACAGGAGAATTCACCCCTCCACTTT.

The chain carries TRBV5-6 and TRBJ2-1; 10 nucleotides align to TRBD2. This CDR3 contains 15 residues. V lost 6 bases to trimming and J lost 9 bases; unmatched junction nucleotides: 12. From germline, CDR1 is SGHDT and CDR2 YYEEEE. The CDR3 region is CASTRGLLAGSEQFF. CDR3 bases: TGTGCCAGCACCCGGGGATTACTAGCGGGATCTGAGCAGTTCTTC. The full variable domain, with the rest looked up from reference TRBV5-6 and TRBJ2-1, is DAGVTQSPTHLIKTRGQQVTLRCSPKSGHDTVSWYQQALGQGPQFIFQYYEEEERQRGNFPDRFSGHQFPNYSSELNVNALLLGDSALYLCASTRGLLAGSEQFFGPGTRLTVL.

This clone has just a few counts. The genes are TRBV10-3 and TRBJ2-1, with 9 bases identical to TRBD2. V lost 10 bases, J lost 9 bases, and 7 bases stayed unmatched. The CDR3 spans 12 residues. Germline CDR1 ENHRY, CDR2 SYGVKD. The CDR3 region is CASGRAGGEQFF. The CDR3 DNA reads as TGTGCCAGCGGGAGGGCCGGGGGTGAGCAGTTCTTC.

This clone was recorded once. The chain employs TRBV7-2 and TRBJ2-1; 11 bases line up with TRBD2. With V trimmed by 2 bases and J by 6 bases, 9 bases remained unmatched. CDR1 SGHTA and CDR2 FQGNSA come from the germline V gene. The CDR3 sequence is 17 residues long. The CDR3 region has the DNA TGTGCCAGCAGCTTACTTCCAAGGCTAGCGGGAGGCAATGAGCAGTTCTTC. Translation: CASSLLPRLAGGNEQFF. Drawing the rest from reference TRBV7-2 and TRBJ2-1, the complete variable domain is GAGVSQSPSNKVTEKGKDVELRCDPISGHTALYWYRQSLGQGLEFLIYFQGNSAPDKSGLPSDRFSAERTGGSVSTLTIQRTQQEDSAVYLCASSLLPRLAGGNEQFFGPGTRLTVL.

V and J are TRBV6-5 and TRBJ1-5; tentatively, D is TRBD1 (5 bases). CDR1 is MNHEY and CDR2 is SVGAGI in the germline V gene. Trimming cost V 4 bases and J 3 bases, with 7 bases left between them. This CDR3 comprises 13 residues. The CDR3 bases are TGTGCCAGCAGTTCAGGGTTCAATCAGCCCCAGCATTTT. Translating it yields CASSSGFNQPQHF.

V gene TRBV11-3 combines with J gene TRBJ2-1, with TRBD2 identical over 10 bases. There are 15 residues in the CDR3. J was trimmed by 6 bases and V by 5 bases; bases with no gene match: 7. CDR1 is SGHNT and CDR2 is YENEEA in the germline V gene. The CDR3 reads CASSLTGLATNEQFF. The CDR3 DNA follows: TGTGCCAGCAGCCTGACGGGACTAGCGACCAATGAGCAGTTCTTC.

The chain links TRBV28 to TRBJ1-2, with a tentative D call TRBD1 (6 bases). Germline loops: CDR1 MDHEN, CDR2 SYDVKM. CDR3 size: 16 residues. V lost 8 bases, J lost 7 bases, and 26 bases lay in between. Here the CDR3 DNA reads TGTGCCAGCGACCCATTCTCACAGGGAGGGATTGCTGGCTACACCTTC. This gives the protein CASDPFSQGGIAGYTF.

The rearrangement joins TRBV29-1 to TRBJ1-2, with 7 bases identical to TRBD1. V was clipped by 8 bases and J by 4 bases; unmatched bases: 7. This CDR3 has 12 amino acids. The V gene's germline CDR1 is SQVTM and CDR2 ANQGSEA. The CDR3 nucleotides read TGCAGCTTTAACAGGGGTGTCTATGGCTACACCTTC. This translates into CSFNRGVYGYTF.

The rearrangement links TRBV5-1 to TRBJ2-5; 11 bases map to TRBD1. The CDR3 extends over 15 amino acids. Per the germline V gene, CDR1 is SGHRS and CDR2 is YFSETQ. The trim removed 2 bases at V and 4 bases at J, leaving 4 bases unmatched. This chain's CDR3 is CASSFPGQGVETQYF. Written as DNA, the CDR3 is TGCGCCAGCAGCTTCCCGGGACAGGGGGTAGAGACCCAGTACTTC.

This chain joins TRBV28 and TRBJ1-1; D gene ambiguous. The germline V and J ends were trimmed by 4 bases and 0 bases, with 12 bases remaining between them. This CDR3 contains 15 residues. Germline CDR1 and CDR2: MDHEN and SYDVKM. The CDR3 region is CASSSPGAMNTEAFF. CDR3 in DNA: TGTGCCAGCAGTTCCCCGGGAGCTATGAACACTGAAGCTTTCTTT.

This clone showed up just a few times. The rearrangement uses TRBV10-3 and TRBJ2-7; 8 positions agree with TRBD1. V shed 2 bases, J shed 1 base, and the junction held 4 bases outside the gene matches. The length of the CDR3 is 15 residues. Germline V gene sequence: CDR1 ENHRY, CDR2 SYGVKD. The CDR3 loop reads CAISEPGQVSYEQYF. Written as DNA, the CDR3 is TGTGCCATCAGTGAGCCGGGACAGGTTTCCTACGAGCAGTACTTC.